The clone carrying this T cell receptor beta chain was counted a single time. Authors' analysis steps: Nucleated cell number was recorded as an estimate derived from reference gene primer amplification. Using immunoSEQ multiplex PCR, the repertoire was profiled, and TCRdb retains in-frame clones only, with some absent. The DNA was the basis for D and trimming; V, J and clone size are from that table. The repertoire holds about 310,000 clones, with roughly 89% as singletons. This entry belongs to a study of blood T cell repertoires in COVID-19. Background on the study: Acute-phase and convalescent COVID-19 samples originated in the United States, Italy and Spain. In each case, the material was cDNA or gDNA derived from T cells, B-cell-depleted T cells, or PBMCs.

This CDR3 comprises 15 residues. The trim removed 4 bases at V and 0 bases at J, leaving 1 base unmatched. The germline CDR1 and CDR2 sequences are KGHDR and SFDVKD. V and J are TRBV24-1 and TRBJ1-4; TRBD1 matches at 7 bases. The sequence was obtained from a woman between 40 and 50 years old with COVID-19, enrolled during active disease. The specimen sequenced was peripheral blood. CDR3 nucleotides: TGTGCCACCAGTGACGGGACAGCAACTAATGAAAAACTGTTTTTT. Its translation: CATSDGTATNEKLFF.